The rows below give T cell receptor beta chains drawn from one sample of a study of cytomegalovirus exposure and HLA in healthy donors. Profiling relied on immunoSEQ multiplex PCR, and the TCRdb table lists in-frame clones only, not all of them. The table includes 150,000 to 200,000 clones, approximately 85% detected once. The sequencing sample was made of PBMCs. These receptors all come from a woman aged 18-35 years in good health and CMV-seronegative. Each CDR3 is given with its conserved first and last residue. A D gene is named only where the DNA matches it firmly. Rows give clone size only sometimes, using once, few, many, or a class for an expanded clone.

TRBJ2-1 . TRBD2 TRBV9 TGTGCCAGCAGCACCAGCGGGAGGGCCGCCTACAATGAGCAGTTCTTC CASSTSGRAAYNEQFF
TRBJ1-2 many . TRBV7-9 TGTGCCAGCAGCTCCGGACAGATAATAAACTATGGCTACACCTTC CASSSGQIINYGYTF
TRBJ1-5 . . TRBV19 TGTGCCAGTAGTATTCTTGTCGGACAAGTTCAGCCCCAGCATTTT CASSILVGQVQPQHF
TRBJ1-1 . . TRBV7-6 TGTGCCAGCAGCTACCGGGAGAACACTGAAGCTTTCTTT CASSYRENTEAFF
TRBJ1-5 . . TRBV7-9 TGTGCCAGCAGCTTGACAGCTAGCAATCAGCCCCAGCATTTT CASSLTASNQPQHF
TRBJ2-7 . TRBD1 TRBV19 TGTGCCAGTAGTAAACCTCGACAGGGAAGTTCCGCCTACGAGCAGTACTTC CASSKPRQGSSAYEQYF
TRBJ2-5 . . TRBV5-1 TGCGCCAGCAGTTTGACAGCTTTCTCAAGAGAGACCCAGTACTTC CASSLTAFSRETQYF
TRBJ2-7 . TRBD1 TRBV7-9 TGTGCCAGCAGCCACCCAAGGGACAGAGGTTCCTACGAGCAGTACTTC CASSHPRDRGSYEQYF
TRBJ2-2 few . TRBV11-3 TGTGCCAGCGTAGCGATTCGGGAGCTGTTTTTT CASVAIRELFF
TRBJ2-5 few TRBD2 TRBV6-4 TGTGCCAGCAGTGAGAGCGGGGGCACTCAAGAGACCCAGTACTTC CASSESGGTQETQYF